Described below is a single T cell receptor beta chain sequence and its context. What it recognizes is unknown. TCRdb's table, derived via immunoSEQ multiplex PCR, lists solely in-frame clones and lacks some. The sample includes more than 85,000 clones, around 77% of them seen just once. CDR1 and CDR2 from the germline V gene are MDHEN and SYDVKM. CDR3 size: 15 residues. V was clipped by 5 bases and J by 0 bases, with 11 bases between them. These data originate in a study of cytotoxic CD8 clonotypes in ibrutinib-treated CLL. Study as a whole: The average sample held approximately 240,000 productive templates and 96,000 or so productive rearrangements.

Findings and limits, study-wide: Whereas clonality rose at ibrutinib response, it declined toward baseline at progression. Researchers report that baseline clonality outpaced age-matched healthy donors and tracked circulating CD8+ T-cell counts. Public clonotypes, rarely seen, contracted or held steady on treatment.

This TCR derives from a human donor with chronic lymphocytic leukemia. The specimen was PBMCs, collected after 24 months of ibrutinib treatment. V gene TRBV28 combines with J gene TRBJ1-5; D not certain. CDR3 residues: CASSPNGDSNQPQHF. CDR3 nucleotide sequence: TGTGCCAGCAGTCCCAATGGCGATAGCAATCAGCCCCAGCATTTT.